The 17 T cell receptor beta chains below all came from one sample that was sequenced in a study of early T cells in non-severe SARS-CoV-2 infection. TCRdb passed the 5' RACE reads through MiXCR, listing each CDR3 protein once. This table holds around 23,000 distinct CDR3 sequences, 5.3% found once. Input material: whole blood. These receptors all stem from an adult who was a healthcare worker with PCR-confirmed SARS-CoV-2 infection or an uninfected control (not recorded which).

The CDR3 loop reads CASSLGTGGYEQFF. The CDR3 nucleotides are TGTGCCAGCAGCTTAGGGACAGGGGGCTATGAGCAGTTCTTC. The chain couples TRBV7-3 to TRBJ2-1; 12 bases align to TRBD1. CDR3 length: 14 amino acids. Germline V gene data show CDR1 as SGHTA and CDR2 as FQGTGA. V was clipped by 2 bases and J by 8 bases; unmatched bases: 1. Variable domain in full (rest from reference TRBV7-3 and TRBJ2-1): GAGVSQTPSNKVTEKGKYVELRCDPISGHTALYWYRQSLGQGPEFLIYFQGTGAADDSGLPNDRFFAVRPEGSVSTLKIQRTERGDSAVYLCASSLGTGGYEQFFGPGTRLTVL.

This clonotype was recorded at least ten times. The V gene is TRBV6-5, the J gene TRBJ2-1; 7 bases map to TRBD1. Germline assignment: CDR1 MNHEY and CDR2 SVGAGI. Trimming cost V 5 bases and J 5 bases; bases outside gene matches: 9. This CDR3 has 15 amino acids. CDR3 coding DNA: TGTGCCAGCAGTAACGGCTTGAGGGGGCACAATGAGCAGTTCTTC. Translation gives CASSNGLRGHNEQFF.

The chain has TRBV2 and TRBJ2-2; possibly TRBD1 for D (5 bases). The ends were cut back, 7 bases at V and 0 bases at J, with 6 bases in the middle. The germline CDR1 and CDR2 sequences are SNHLY and FYNNEI. The CDR3 contains 13 residues. DNA for the CDR3: TGTGCCAGCAAGGGGACGAACACCGGGGAGCTGTTTTTT. Translated, it gives CASKGTNTGELFF.

This clonotype was counted ten times or more. The chain uses TRBV6-4 and TRBJ2-3; no reliable D call. V shed 11 bases and J shed 2 bases, with 11 bases lying between them. The germline gives CDR1 MRHNA, CDR2 SNTAGT. The CDR3 totals 12 residues. The CDR3 nucleotides read TGTGCCTGGCCTATGAACACAGATACGCAGTATTTT. The encoded protein is CAWPMNTDTQYF.

The chain uses TRBV12-3 or TRBV12-4 and TRBJ2-2; 11 bases are shared with TRBD2. This CDR3 contains 15 residues. V shed 5 bases, J shed 6 bases, and the junction held 5 bases outside the gene matches. The CDR3 here is CASSRSGRAAGELFF. The CDR3 nucleotides read TGTGCCAGCAGTCGTAGCGGGAGGGCCGCCGGGGAGCTGTTTTTT.

This clonotype was seen repeatedly, ten times or more. The chain has TRBV4-3 and TRBJ2-1; D might be TRBD2 (6 bases). Trimming removed 0 bases at V and 5 bases at J, with 17 bases between. In germline, CDR1 is LGHNA, CDR2 YSLEER. The CDR3 contains 17 residues. The CDR3 reads CASSQDWLASTHNEQFF. The CDR3 DNA is TGCGCCAGCAGCCAAGATTGGCTAGCGAGCACCCACAATGAGCAGTTCTTC.

The V gene is TRBV7-8, the J gene TRBJ2-4; TRBD1 might be the D (6 bases). The CDR3 contains 14 residues. The V end was cut by 5 bases, the J end by 0 bases, with 8 bases between. Germline CDR1 reads SGHVS; CDR2 reads FQNEAQ. Here the CDR3 DNA reads TGTGCCAGCAGCGGGGGCTTAGCCAAAAACATTCAGTACTTC. Amino acid sequence: CASSGGLAKNIQYF.

This clonotype was seen only a few times. The chain carries TRBV7-6 and TRBJ2-1, with TRBD2 matching 15 bases. From germline, CDR1 is SGHVS and CDR2 FNYEAQ. V trimming: 5 bases; J trimming: 6 bases; junction bases outside the gene matches: 5. The CDR3 loop spans 16 amino acids. This CDR3 reads CASSPMGLAGGNEQFF. In nucleotides, the CDR3 is TGTGCCAGCAGCCCAATGGGACTAGCGGGAGGCAATGAGCAGTTCTTC.

This clonotype was seen many times. The gene calls are TRBV4-3 and TRBJ2-1; the match to TRBD2 covers 11 bases. The V segment lost 0 bases and the J segment 9 bases; nucleotides outside the gene matches: 7. Germline assignment: CDR1 LGHNA and CDR2 YSLEER. This CDR3 has 16 residues. The CDR3 spells CASSQDSSGRGGEQFF. In DNA form, the CDR3 reads TGCGCCAGCAGCCAAGATAGTAGCGGGAGGGGAGGTGAGCAGTTCTTC.

This clonotype has ten or more counts. The CDR3 loop is CASSYRTPSLNTEAFF. The DNA of the CDR3 is TGTGCCAGCAGTTACCGGACCCCCTCATTGAACACTGAAGCTTTCTTT. The gene calls are TRBV6-5 and TRBJ1-1; D gene ambiguous. This CDR3 has 16 amino acids. Germline CDR1 MNHEY, CDR2 SVGAGI. V was pared by 2 bases and J by 0 bases, with 13 bases between.

The table lists this clonotype with many counts. CDR3 in DNA: TGTGCCAGCAGCAAATCTACACACAGGGGGCCCCGGGTGGCCCAGTACTTC. It encodes CASSKSTHRGPRVAQYF. The V call is TRBV21-1, the J call TRBJ2-5; TRBD1, as called in the table, went unchecked against the DNA. TRBV21-1 represents a pseudogene. The length of the CDR3 is 17 residues.

This clonotype was recorded many times. The chain links TRBV7-6 to TRBJ1-3; 7 bases are shared with TRBD1. Germline V gene lookup returns CDR1 SGHVS and CDR2 FNYEAQ. This CDR3 contains 14 residues. The ends lost 4 bases at V and 7 bases at J; junction bases unmatched: 7. CDR3 DNA sequence: TGTGCCAGCAGCTCCGGACAGGACGCGAACACCATATATTTT. Translation: CASSSGQDANTIYF.

This clonotype has ten or more counts. This CDR3 reads CASSLGFDYEQYF. The CDR3 nucleotides read TGTGCCAGCAGCTTAGGGTTCGACTACGAGCAGTACTTC. This chain links TRBV13 with TRBJ2-7, with D uncertain. The CDR3 is 13 amino acids. The germline V and J ends were trimmed by 0 bases and 3 bases, with 6 bases remaining between them. The germline CDR1 and CDR2 sequences are PRHDT and FYEKMQ (reference sequence).

This clonotype was detected ten times or more. The J gene is TRBJ2-5, the V gene TRBV20-1; possibly TRBD1 for D (6 bases). The length of the CDR3 is 14 residues. The V end lost 5 bases, the J end lost 4 bases, and 17 bases lay between the germline ends. CDR1 is DFQATT, CDR2 SNEGSKA, per germline (reference sequence). The CDR3 spells CSAPRPTGLETQYF. CDR3 sequence (DNA): TGCAGTGCTCCACGACCTACAGGGCTAGAGACCCAGTACTTC.

This clonotype was recorded many times. The chain couples TRBV12-3 or TRBV12-4 to TRBJ2-1; 9 bases align to TRBD1. With 6 bases clipped from V and 12 bases from J, the junction kept 21 bases outside the gene matches. The CDR3 has 17 amino acids. CDR3 sequence (DNA): TGTGCCAGCAGACCCGGATTAGGGGACAGGGATCGCAGGCGGCAGTTCTTC. Its protein is CASRPGLGDRDRRRQFF.

This rearrangement joins TRBV6-5 to TRBJ2-1; 7 nucleotides match TRBD1. From germline, CDR1 is MNHEY and CDR2 SVGAGI. The CDR3 runs to 15 residues. V lost 5 bases, J lost 4 bases, and 8 bases stayed unmatched. This CDR3 is CASSEAGTVYNEQFF. The CDR3 DNA reads TGTGCCAGCAGTGAAGCCGGGACAGTGTACAATGAGCAGTTCTTC.

CDR3 amino acids: CASTTDRGQFNQPQHF. The DNA of the CDR3 is TGTGCCAGCACCACAGACAGGGGGCAATTCAATCAGCCCCAGCATTTT. The chain recombines TRBV19 with TRBJ1-5; 10 nucleotides agree with TRBD1. The V segment lost 9 bases and the J segment 3 bases; nucleotides outside the gene matches: 11. Germline CDR1 LNHDA, CDR2 SQIVND (reference sequence). CDR3 length equals 16 residues.